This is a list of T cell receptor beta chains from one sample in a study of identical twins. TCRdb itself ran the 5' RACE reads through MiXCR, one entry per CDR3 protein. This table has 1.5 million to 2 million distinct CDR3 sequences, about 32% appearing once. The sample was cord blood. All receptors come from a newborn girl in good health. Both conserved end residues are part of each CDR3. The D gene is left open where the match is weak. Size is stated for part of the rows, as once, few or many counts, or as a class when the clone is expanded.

TGCGCCAGCAGCGCCGGACAGGGAGGGCACATTCAGTACTTC,CASSAGQGGHIQYF,TRBJ2-4,.,.,TRBV5-1
TGTGCCAGCAGCTTAAGGGGGCCAGCTAACTATGGCTACACCTTC,CASSLRGPANYGYTF,TRBJ1-2,TRBD1,.,TRBV7-9
TGCAGTGGTCTGGGACAGAGCTCCTACGAGCAGTACTTC,CSGLGQSSYEQYF,TRBJ2-7,TRBD1,.,TRBV20-1
TGTGCCAGCAGTGAATTTGGCAGGGGCATTCAGTACTTC,CASSEFGRGIQYF,TRBJ2-4,.,.,TRBV6-1
TGTGCCAGCAGTGCACGACACTCCTATAATTCACCCCTCCACTTT,CASSARHSYNSPLHF,TRBJ1-6,.,.,TRBV2
TGTGCCAGCAGCCGACTAGCGGTACTGTTGGCTGAGCAGTTCTTC,CASSRLAVLLAEQFF,TRBJ2-1,TRBD2,.,TRBV12-3/TRBV12-4
TGCAGTGCCAACAGGGGGACTAGCGGGAGATCCTACGAGCAGTACTTC,CSANRGTSGRSYEQYF,TRBJ2-7,TRBD2,few,TRBV20-1
TGCAGTGCTAGGCTCCCCAACCGAGAGGGTAATGAAAAACTGTTTTTT,CSARLPNREGNEKLFF,TRBJ1-4,.,few,TRBV20-1
TGTGCCAGCAGCTCGGAAGGACGGTTTCAAGAGACCCAGTACTTC,CASSSEGRFQETQYF,TRBJ2-5,.,many,TRBV5-5
TGCAGTGCTAGAGATGGGACAGGCGAGCAGTACTTC,CSARDGTGEQYF,TRBJ2-7,TRBD1,.,TRBV20-1
TGCAGTGCTAGAGATTCGGGCAGGGGTTCCTACAATGAGCAGTTCTTC,CSARDSGRGSYNEQFF,TRBJ2-1,.,.,TRBV20-1
TGTGCCAGCAGCCCGGCACTAGCGGGGGGCGAGAATGAGCAGTTCTTC,CASSPALAGGENEQFF,TRBJ2-1,TRBD2,.,TRBV7-2
TGTGCCAGCAGCTTAGCGCGGGGAATAACCTCCTACGAGCAGTACTTC,CASSLARGITSYEQYF,TRBJ2-7,.,few,TRBV7-9
TGTGCCAGCAGCTTAGAGGGAGGGCAAGAAGATACGCAGTATTTT,CASSLEGGQEDTQYF,TRBJ2-3,TRBD2,.,TRBV7-9
TGTGCCACCAGTGATGCATCGGACTACGAGCAGTACTTC,CATSDASDYEQYF,TRBJ2-7,.,many,TRBV24-1
TGTGCCAGCAGTTACCTACAGGGGGGCCACGAGCAGTTCTTC,CASSYLQGGHEQFF,TRBJ2-1,TRBD1,.,TRBV6-5
TGTGCCAGCAGCGCCCTTGGAGATGGCCATAGCTATGGCTACACCTTC,CASSALGDGHSYGYTF,TRBJ1-2,.,.,TRBV9
TGTGCCAGCAGCTTGGGGCTCGACAATGAGCAGTTCTTC,CASSLGLDNEQFF,TRBJ2-1,.,many,TRBV13
TGCAGTGCTAGTGGGTTAATTACCAATGAGCAGTTCTTC,CSASGLITNEQFF,TRBJ2-1,.,.,TRBV20-1
TGCGCCAGCAGCCAAGTATCTCCCAAAACCCTCTCTGGAAACACCATATATTTT,CASSQVSPKTLSGNTIYF,TRBJ1-3,.,.,TRBV4-1
TGTGCCAGCAGTCAATCTAGTTGGAGGGACACAGATACGCAGTATTTT,CASSQSSWRDTDTQYF,TRBJ2-3,.,once,TRBV28
TGTGCCAGCAGGCGGGACAACTACAATGAGCAGTTCTTC,CASRRDNYNEQFF,TRBJ2-1,.,.,TRBV28
TGTGCCAGCAGCTTGACAGGGGGCCATTCACCCCTCCACTTT,CASSLTGGHSPLHF,TRBJ1-6,TRBD1,.,TRBV7-9
TGTGCCAGCAGTGTTTTGGGAAACACTGAAGCTTTCTTT,CASSVLGNTEAFF,TRBJ1-1,.,.,TRBV2
TGTGCCAGCAGCCCAATTTTAGTTGGGGGTGAGCAGTTCTTC,CASSPILVGGEQFF,TRBJ2-1,.,.,TRBV4-2
TGTGCCAGCAGTCCTCGCCTCCAAAGCACAGATACGCAGTATTTT,CASSPRLQSTDTQYF,TRBJ2-3,.,few,TRBV6-6
TGCGCCAGCAGGCACGGGACTACCGTCCAAGAGACCCAGTACTTC,CASRHGTTVQETQYF,TRBJ2-5,TRBD2,few,TRBV5-1
TGTGCCAGCAGCTTGGGGCTCTCTAGCTCCTACGAGCAGTACTTC,CASSLGLSSSYEQYF,TRBJ2-7,.,many,TRBV5-6
TGTGCCAGCAGGACATTCCTAAATTCACCCCTCCACTTT,CASRTFLNSPLHF,TRBJ1-6,.,.,TRBV2
TGCGCCAGCAGCTTGGCGGCAGTAACTGGGGCCAACGTCCTGACTTTC,CASSLAAVTGANVLTF,TRBJ2-6,.,few,TRBV5-1
TGCAGCGTTGAAGGACAGGGGCCTTACAATGAGCAGTACTTC,CSVEGQGPYNEQYF,TRBJ2-7,TRBD1,.,TRBV29-1
TGTGCCAGCAGAGAGACAGGGGAGGGCTATGGCTACACCTTC,CASRETGEGYGYTF,TRBJ1-2,TRBD1,few,TRBV6-6
TGTGCCAGCAGCTTAGTGGGGGCTTCCGGGACAGAAAATGAGCAGTACTTC,CASSLVGASGTENEQYF,TRBJ2-5,TRBD1,few,TRBV7-6
TGTGCCAGCAGCTTAGGTTTGGGGACAGTGGGTTACAATGAGCAGTTCTTC,CASSLGLGTVGYNEQFF,TRBJ2-1,TRBD1,few,TRBV7-8
TGCGCCAGCAGCTTGAAACCGGGAGGGGGAACAGATACGCAGTATTTT,CASSLKPGGGTDTQYF,TRBJ2-3,TRBD2,few,TRBV5-1
TGTGCCATCAGTGGTTTGAGTGAGGGACTCCTGAGCTCCTACAATGAGCAGTTCTTC,CAISGLSEGLLSSYNEQFF,TRBJ2-1,.,few,TRBV10-3
TGTGCCAGCAGCTTCTTCAGGGAAGCTGGCTACACCTTC,CASSFFREAGYTF,TRBJ1-2,.,.,TRBV7-2
TGCAGTGCTAGAGATTCCGGGACAGGGAGTTACAATGAGCAGTTCTTC,CSARDSGTGSYNEQFF,TRBJ2-1,TRBD1,.,TRBV20-1
TGCAGCGTTGAAGATTGGCAGGGGAGCTCCTACGAGCAGTACTTC,CSVEDWQGSSYEQYF,TRBJ2-7,.,few,TRBV29-1
TGTGCCACCAGCGACGCCATCGACAGGGTGGCGTACGAGCAGTACTTC,CATSDAIDRVAYEQYF,TRBJ2-7,TRBD1,.,TRBV15
TGTGCCAGCAGCACCGCCCGCAATGAGGAGTTCTTC,CASSTARNEEFF,TRBJ2-1,.,.,TRBV21-1